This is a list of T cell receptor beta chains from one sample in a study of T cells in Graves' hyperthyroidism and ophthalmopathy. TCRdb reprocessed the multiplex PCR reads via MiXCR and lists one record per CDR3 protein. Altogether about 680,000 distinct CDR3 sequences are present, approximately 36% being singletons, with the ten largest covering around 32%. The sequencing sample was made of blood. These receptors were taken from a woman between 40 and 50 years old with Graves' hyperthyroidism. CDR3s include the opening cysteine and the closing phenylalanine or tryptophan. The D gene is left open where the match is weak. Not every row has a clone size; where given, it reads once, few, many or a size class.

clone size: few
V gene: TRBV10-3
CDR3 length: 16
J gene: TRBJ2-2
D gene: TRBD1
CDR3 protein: CASSYSDRDRTGELFF
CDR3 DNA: TGTGCCAGCAGTTACTCCGACAGGGACCGCACCGGGGAGCTGTTTTTT

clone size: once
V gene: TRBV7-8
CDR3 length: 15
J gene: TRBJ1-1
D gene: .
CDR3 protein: CASSLVWGLNTEAFF
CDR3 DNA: TGTGCCAGCAGCTTAGTTTGGGGATTGAACACTGAAGCTTTCTTT

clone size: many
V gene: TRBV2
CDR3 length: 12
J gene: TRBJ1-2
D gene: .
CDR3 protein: CASSYRGDGYTF
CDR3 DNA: TGTGCCAGCTCATACCGGGGCGATGGCTACACCTTC

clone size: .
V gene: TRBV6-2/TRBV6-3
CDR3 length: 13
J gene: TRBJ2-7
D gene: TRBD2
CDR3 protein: CASDRTSGSKQYF
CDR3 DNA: TGTGCCAGCGATCGTACTAGCGGAAGTAAGCAGTACTTC

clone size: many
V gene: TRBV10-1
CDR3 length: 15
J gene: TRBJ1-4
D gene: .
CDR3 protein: CASAGPGTENEKLFF
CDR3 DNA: TGCGCCAGCGCAGGACCTGGGACCGAAAATGAAAAACTGTTTTTT

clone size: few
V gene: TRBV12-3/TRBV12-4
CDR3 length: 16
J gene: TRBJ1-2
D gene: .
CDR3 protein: CASSRTWDSTNYGYTF
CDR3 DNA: TGTGCCAGCAGCCGAACCTGGGATTCGACTAACTATGGCTACACCTTC

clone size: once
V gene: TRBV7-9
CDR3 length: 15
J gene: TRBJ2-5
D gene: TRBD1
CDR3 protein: CASSPPGTGRETQYF
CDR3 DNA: TGTGCCAGCAGCCCCCCGGGGACAGGCAGGGAGACCCAGTACTTC

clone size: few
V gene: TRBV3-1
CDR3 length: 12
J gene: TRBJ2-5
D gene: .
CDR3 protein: CASSQAEETQYF
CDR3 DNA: TGTGCCAGCAGCCAAGCGGAAGAGACCCAGTACTTC

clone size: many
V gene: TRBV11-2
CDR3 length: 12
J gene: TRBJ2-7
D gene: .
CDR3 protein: CASSLGAGEQYF
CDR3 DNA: TGTGCCAGCAGCTTAGGGGCTGGGGAGCAGTACTTC

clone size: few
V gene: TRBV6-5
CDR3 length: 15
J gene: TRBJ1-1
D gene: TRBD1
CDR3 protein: CASRGGQGDSTEAFF
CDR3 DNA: TGTGCCAGCAGGGGGGGACAGGGGGATTCCACTGAAGCTTTCTTT

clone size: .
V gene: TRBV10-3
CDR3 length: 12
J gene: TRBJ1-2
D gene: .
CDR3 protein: CAISESSAGYTF
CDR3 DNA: TGTGCCATCAGTGAGTCTTCGGCTGGCTACACCTTC

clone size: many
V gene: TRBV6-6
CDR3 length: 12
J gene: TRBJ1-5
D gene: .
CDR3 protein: CATGSGNQPQHF
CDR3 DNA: TGTGCCACGGGGTCGGGGAATCAGCCCCAGCATTTT

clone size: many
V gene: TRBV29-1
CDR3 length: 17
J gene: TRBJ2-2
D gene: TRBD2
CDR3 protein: CSAWGLAGGRNTGELFF
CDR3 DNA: TGCAGCGCCTGGGGACTAGCGGGAGGGCGGAACACCGGGGAGCTGTTTTTT

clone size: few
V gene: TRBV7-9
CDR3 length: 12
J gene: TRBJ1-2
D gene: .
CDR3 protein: CASSSVLGGYTF
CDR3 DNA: TGTGCCAGCAGCTCGGTCCTCGGGGGCTACACCTTC

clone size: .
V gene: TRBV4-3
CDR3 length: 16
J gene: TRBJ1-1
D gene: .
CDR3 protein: CASSQDLGARYTEAFF
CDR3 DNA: TGCGCCAGCAGCCAAGATTTAGGGGCGCGGTACACTGAAGCTTTCTTT

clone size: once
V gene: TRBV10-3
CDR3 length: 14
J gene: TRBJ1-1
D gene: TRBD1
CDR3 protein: CASSYPGQQGEALF
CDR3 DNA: TGTGCCAGCAGTTATCCGGGACAACAGGGGGAAGCTCTCTTT

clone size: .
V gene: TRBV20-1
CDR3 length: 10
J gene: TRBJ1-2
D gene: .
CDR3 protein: CSALTGLCTF
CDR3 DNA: TGCAGTGCCCTAACGGGGTTATGCACCTTC

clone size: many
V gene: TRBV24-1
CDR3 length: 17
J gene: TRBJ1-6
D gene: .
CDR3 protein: CATSDLLSGGIGSPLHF
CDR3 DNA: TGTGCCACCAGTGATTTGCTCTCGGGAGGGATCGGTTCACCCCTCCACTTT

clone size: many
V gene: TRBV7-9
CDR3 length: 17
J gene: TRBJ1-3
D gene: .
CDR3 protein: CASSLSGADFSGNTIYF
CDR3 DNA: TGTGCCAGCAGCTTATCGGGGGCAGACTTCTCTGGAAACACCATATATTTT

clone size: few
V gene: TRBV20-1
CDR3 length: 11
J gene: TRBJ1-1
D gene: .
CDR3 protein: CSASMTAEAFF
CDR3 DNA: TGCAGTGCTAGTATGACAGCTGAAGCTTTCTTT

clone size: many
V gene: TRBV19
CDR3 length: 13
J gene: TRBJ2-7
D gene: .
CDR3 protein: CASSIMGGDEQYF
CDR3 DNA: TGTGCCAGTAGTATTATGGGAGGAGACGAGCAGTACTTC

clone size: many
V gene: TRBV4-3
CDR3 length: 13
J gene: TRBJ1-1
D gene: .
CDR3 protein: CASSQDPLRTPLF
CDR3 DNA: TGCGCCAGCAGCCAAGATCCCCTGAGGACACCGCTCTTT

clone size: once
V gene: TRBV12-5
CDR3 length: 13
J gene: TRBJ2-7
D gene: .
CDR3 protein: CASGFKGWDEQYF
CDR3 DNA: TGTGCTAGTGGTTTTAAGGGCTGGGACGAGCAGTACTTC

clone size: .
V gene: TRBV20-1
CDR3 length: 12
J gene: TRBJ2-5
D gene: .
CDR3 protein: CSASKGEETQYF
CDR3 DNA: TGCAGTGCTAGTAAGGGGGAGGAGACCCAGTACTTC

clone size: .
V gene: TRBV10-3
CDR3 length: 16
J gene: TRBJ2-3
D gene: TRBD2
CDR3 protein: CAISEHPAGTTDTQYF
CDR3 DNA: TGTGCCATCAGTGAGCATCCAGCGGGGACCACAGATACGCAGTATTTT

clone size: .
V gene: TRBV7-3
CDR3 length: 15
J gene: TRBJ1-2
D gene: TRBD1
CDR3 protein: CASSHRDSPFDGYTF
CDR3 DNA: TGTGCCAGCAGCCACCGGGACAGCCCCTTCGATGGCTACACCTTC

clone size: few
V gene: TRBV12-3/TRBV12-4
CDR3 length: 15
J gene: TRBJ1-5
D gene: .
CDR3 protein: CASSAPGTGNQPQHF
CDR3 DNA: TGTGCCAGCAGCGCACCCGGGACGGGAAATCAGCCCCAGCATTTT

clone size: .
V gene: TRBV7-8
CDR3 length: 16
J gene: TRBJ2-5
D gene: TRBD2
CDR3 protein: CASSQAPGGAKETQYF
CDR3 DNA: TGCGCCAGCAGCCAAGCACCCGGGGGGGCCAAAGAGACCCAGTACTTC

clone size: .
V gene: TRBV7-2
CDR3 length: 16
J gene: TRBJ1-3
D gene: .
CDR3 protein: CASSLALRGSGNTIYF
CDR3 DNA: TGTGCCAGCAGCTTAGCGCTAAGGGGTTCAGGAAACACCATATATTTT

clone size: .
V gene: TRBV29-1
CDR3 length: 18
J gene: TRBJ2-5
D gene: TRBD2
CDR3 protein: CSVEDPRVSGRARETQYF
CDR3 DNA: TGCAGCGTTGAAGATCCCCGGGTTAGCGGGAGGGCCAGGGAGACCCAGTACTTC

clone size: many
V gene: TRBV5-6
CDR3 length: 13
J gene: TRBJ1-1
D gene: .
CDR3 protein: CASSSNRETEAFF
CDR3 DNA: TGTGCCAGCAGCTCAAACCGAGAGACTGAAGCTTTCTTT

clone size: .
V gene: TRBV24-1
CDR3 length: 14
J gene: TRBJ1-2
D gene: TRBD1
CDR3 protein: CATSPRGGNYGYTF
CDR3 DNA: TGTGCCACCAGCCCCAGGGGGGGTAACTATGGCTACACCTTC

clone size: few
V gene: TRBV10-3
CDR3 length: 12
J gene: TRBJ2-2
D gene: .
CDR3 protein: CATQMSPGELFF
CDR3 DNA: TGTGCCACCCAGATGTCCCCCGGGGAGCTGTTTTTT

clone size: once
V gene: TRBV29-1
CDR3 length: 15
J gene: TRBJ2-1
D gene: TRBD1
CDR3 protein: CSVEEGQGTVGEQFF
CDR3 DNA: TGCAGCGTTGAGGAGGGACAGGGTACCGTTGGGGAGCAGTTCTTC

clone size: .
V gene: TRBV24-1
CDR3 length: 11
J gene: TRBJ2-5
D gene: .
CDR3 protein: CAPDQEETQYF
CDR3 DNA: TGTGCCCCGGACCAAGAAGAGACCCAGTACTTC

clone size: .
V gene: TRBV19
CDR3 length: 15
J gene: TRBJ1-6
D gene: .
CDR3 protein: CATTAGTQTFSPLHF
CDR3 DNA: TGTGCCACCACCGCCGGGACACAGACGTTTTCACCCCTCCACTTT

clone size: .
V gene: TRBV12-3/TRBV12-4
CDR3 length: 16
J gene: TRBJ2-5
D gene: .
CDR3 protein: CASSLAGWGGVETQYF
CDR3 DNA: TGTGCCAGCAGTTTAGCGGGATGGGGGGGCGTCGAGACCCAGTACTTC

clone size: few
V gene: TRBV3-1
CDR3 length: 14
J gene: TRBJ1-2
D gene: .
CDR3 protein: CASSQDTTADGYTF
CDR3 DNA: TGTGCCAGCAGCCAAGATACGACAGCCGATGGCTACACCTTC

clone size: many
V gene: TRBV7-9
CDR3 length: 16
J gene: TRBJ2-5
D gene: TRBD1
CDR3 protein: CASSPTDRISQETQYF
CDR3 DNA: TGTGCCAGCAGCCCGACGGACAGGATAAGCCAAGAGACCCAGTACTTC

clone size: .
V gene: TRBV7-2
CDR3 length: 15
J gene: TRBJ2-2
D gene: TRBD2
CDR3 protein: CASTSGLAGTGELFF
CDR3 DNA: TGTGCCAGCACCTCGGGACTAGCGGGGACCGGGGAGCTGTTTTTT

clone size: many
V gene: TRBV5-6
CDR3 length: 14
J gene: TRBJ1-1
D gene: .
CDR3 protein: CASSGRPMNTEAFF
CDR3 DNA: TGTGCCAGCAGCGGACGGCCTATGAACACTGAAGCTTTCTTT

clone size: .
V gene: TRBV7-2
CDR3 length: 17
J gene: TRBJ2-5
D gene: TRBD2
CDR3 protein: CASSSISASGRLETQYF
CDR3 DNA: TGTGCCAGCAGCTCTATTTCGGCTAGCGGGAGATTAGAGACCCAGTACTTC

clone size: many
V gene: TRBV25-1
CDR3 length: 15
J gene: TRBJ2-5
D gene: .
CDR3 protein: CASSEEGGPKETQYF
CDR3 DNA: TGTGCCAGCAGTGAGGAGGGTGGACCCAAAGAGACCCAGTACTTC

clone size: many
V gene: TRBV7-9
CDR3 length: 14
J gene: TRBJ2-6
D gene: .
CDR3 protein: CASTKAGGANVLTF
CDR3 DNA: TGTGCCAGCACCAAAGCTGGGGGGGCCAACGTCCTGACTTTC

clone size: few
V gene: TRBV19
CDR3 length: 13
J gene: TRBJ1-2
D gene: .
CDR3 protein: CASSKGSSYGYTF
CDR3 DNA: TGTGCCAGTAGCAAGGGATCCTCCTATGGCTACACCTTC

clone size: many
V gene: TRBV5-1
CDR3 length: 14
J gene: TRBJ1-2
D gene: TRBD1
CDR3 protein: CASSSGGTGIGYTF
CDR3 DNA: TGCGCCAGCAGCTCCGGGGGGACAGGGATTGGCTACACCTTC

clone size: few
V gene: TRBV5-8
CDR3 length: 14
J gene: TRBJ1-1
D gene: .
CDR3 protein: CASSLAGTYTEAFF
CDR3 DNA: TGTGCCAGCAGCTTGGCCGGGACCTACACTGAAGCTTTCTTT

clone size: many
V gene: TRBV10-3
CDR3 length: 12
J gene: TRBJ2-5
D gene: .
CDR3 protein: CAISDSKETQYF
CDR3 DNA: TGTGCCATCAGTGACAGCAAAGAGACCCAGTACTTC

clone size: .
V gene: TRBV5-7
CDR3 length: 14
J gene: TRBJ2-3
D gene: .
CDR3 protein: CASSRWAGPDTQYF
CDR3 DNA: TGTGCCAGCAGCCGATGGGCCGGACCAGATACGCAGTATTTT